The present T cell receptor (beta chain) was sequenced within a study of OX40 agonist ivuxolimab in advanced cancers. Germline assignment: CDR1 ENHRY and CDR2 SYGVKD. The CDR3 has 16 residues. V lost 5 bases to trimming and J lost 1 base; unmatched junction nucleotides: 6. Broader study findings: Also showing low normalized T-cell clonal expansion were some of the nonresponders.

Using immunoSEQ multiplex PCR, the repertoire was profiled, and TCRdb retains in-frame clones only, with some absent. The data hold about 76,000 clones, with roughly nine tenths observed a single time. Concerning this clone: Antigen: not known.

The rearrangement joins TRBV10-3 to TRBJ1-3; 9 bases line up with TRBD1. The sample here was CD4+ or CD8+ T cells sorted from blood, taken in a trial of the OX40 agonist ivuxolimab. This clonotype was obtained from an adult with an advanced solid tumor such as melanoma, head and neck, liver or kidney cancer. The CDR3 DNA follows: TGTGCCATCAGTCCAGACAGGGGGATATCTGGAAACACCATATATTTT. Translation: CAISPDRGISGNTIYF.